The 5 T cell receptor beta chains below all came from one sample that was sequenced in a study of blood T cell repertoires in COVID-19. The data were produced by immunoSEQ multiplex PCR, yet TCRdb's version contains in-frame clones alone and is incomplete. The sample records roughly 19,000 clones, about 88% being singletons. The sample comprised peripheral blood. These TCRs come from a human donor in a cohort sampled during active COVID-19.

The chain links TRBV9 to TRBJ2-3; 9 nucleotides line up with TRBD1. The V gene's germline CDR1 is SGDLS and CDR2 YYNGEE. Unmatched junction bases numbered 16, after V lost 1 base and J lost 4 bases. CDR3 length: 19 residues. The CDR3 here is CASSVNPNRGLSGSDTQYF. CDR3 bases: TGTGCCAGCAGCGTAAACCCCAACAGGGGGCTGTCAGGTTCAGATACGCAGTATTTT.

The chain is built from TRBV29-1 and TRBJ2-5; D is ambiguous. CDR1 is SQVTM, CDR2 ANQGSEA, per germline. Trimming left V 4 bases short and J 4 bases short, with 13 bases between. The length of the CDR3 is 13 residues. The CDR3 protein is CSVVRVTGETQYF. The CDR3 DNA sequence: TGCAGCGTTGTAAGAGTGACTGGAGAGACCCAGTACTTC. Full variable domain (remainder filled in from reference TRBV29-1 and TRBJ2-5): SAVISQKPSRDICQRGTSLTIQCQVDSQVTMMFWYRQQPGQSLTLIATANQGSEATYESGFVIDKFPISRPNLTFSTLTVSNMSPEDSSIYLCSVVRVTGETQYFGPGTRLLVL.

The chain recombines TRBV19 with TRBJ2-2, with TRBD2 matching over 10 bases. Germline loops: CDR1 LNHDA, CDR2 SQIVND (reference sequence). This CDR3 is 15 amino acids long. V lost 6 bases and J lost 7; bases outside the gene matches: 8. This CDR3 reads CASRPGTSAVGELFF. CDR3 nucleotides: TGTGCCAGTAGACCCGGGACTAGCGCGGTCGGGGAGCTGTTTTTT.

This rearrangement joins TRBV7-8 to TRBJ1-5, with D unresolved. This CDR3 has 13 residues. Germline CDR1 reads SGHVS; CDR2 reads FQNEAQ. Trimming took off 6 bases at V and 4 bases at J, with 10 bases between the two ends. The CDR3 DNA follows: TGTGCCAGCAGAGAACAGCCTAATCAGCCCCAGCATTTT. Amino acid sequence: CASREQPNQPQHF.

This chain uses TRBV6-5 with TRBJ2-5, with 8 nucleotides matching TRBD2. Trimming took 4 bases from V and 5 from J; bases not matched to a gene: 12. This CDR3 is 16 amino acids long. The V gene's germline CDR1 is MNHEY and CDR2 SVGAGI. CDR3 nucleotide sequence: TGTGCCAGCAGTTTCATTCTCGGCGGGGGGATGGAGACCCAGTACTTC. Its translation: CASSFILGGGMETQYF.